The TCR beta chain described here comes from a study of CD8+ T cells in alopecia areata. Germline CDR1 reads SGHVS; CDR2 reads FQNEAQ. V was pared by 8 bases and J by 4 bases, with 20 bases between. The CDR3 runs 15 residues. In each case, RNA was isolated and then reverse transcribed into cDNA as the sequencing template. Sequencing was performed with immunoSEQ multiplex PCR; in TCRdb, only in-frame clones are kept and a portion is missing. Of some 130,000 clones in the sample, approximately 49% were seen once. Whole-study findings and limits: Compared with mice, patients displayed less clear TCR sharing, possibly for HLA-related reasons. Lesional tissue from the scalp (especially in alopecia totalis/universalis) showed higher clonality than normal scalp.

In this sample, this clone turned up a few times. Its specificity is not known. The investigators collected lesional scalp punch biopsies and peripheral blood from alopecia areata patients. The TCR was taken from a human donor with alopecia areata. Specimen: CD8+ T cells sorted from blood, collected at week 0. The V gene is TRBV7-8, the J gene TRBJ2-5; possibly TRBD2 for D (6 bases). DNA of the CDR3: TGTGCCAGCTGTCCGACCCGGGGGTTCCGAGAGACCCAGTACTTC. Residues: CASCPTRGFRETQYF.